The clone carrying this T cell receptor (beta chain) was observed a handful of times. Authors' data handling: Estimates of nucleated cell counts were drawn from the amplification of reference gene primers. Using immunoSEQ multiplex PCR, the repertoire was profiled, and TCRdb retains in-frame clones only, with some absent. V and J calls and clone size come straight from that table; D and trimming were deduced from the DNA. The sample has about 210,000 clones, approximately 84% seen once. The CDR3 extends over 15 amino acids. CDR1 and CDR2 from the germline V gene are KGHDR and SFDVKD. Trimming at V came to 4 bases and at J to 8 bases, leaving 10 bases not matched to a gene. The entry originates in a study of blood T cell repertoires in COVID-19. On the study more broadly: From T cells, B-cell-depleted T cells, or PBMCs came the material, which was cDNA or gDNA.

The material sequenced was peripheral blood. The chain recombines TRBV24-1 with TRBJ1-2, with 9 bases matching TRBD1. This sequence was found in a woman aged 45-60 years with active or convalescent COVID-19. The CDR3 protein is CATSEVTGGAWGYTF. CDR3 nucleotide sequence: TGTGCCACCAGTGAAGTCACAGGGGGCGCATGGGGCTACACCTTC.